This entry lists 5 T cell receptor beta chains sequenced from one sample in a study of blood T cell repertoires in COVID-19. Only in-frame clones appear in the TCRdb table, and some are missing; sequencing was by immunoSEQ multiplex PCR. The sample consists of 70,000 to 95,000 clones, 81% of them appearing once. Sequencing input: peripheral blood. The receptors were gathered from a woman in her 70s with acute or convalescent COVID-19.

V and J are TRBV7-2 and TRBJ2-3; D is possibly TRBD2 (6 bases). There are 15 residues in the CDR3. Per germline, CDR1 SGHTA and CDR2 FQGNSA. V was shortened by 1 base and J by 1 base, with 9 bases between the two germline ends. CDR3 nucleotides: TGTGCCAGCAGCTTAGGCGGGGCGCGCACAGATACGCAGTATTTT. Translating it yields CASSLGGARTDTQYF.

The rearrangement uses TRBV28 and TRBJ1-5; D might be TRBD1 (6 bases). V was trimmed by 6 bases and J by 0 bases, leaving 12 bases between them. The CDR3 is 15 residues long. Germline lookup yields CDR1 MDHEN and CDR2 SYDVKM. The CDR3 reads CASSNTGISNQPQHF. The DNA for the CDR3 is TGTGCCAGCAGCAACACAGGGATTAGCAATCAGCCCCAGCATTTT.

This rearrangement joins TRBV11-2 to TRBJ2-7; TRBD2 matches 13 bases. Germline V lookup: CDR1 SGHAT, CDR2 FQNNGV. Germline trimming cut 5 bases from V and 4 bases from J; bases unmatched to any gene: 5. CDR3 length equals 15 residues. The CDR3 nucleotides read TGTGCCAGCAGCCCTACTAGCGGGAGGGTTTACGAGCAGTACTTC. Translating gives CASSPTSGRVYEQYF.

This chain uses TRBV5-1 with TRBJ2-5; the D is unclear. Trimming removed 2 bases from V and 0 bases from J, with 11 bases in between. The CDR3 spans 15 residues. Germline V gives CDR1 SGHRS, CDR2 YFSETQ. The CDR3 protein is CASSFPDSYQETQYF. The CDR3 bases are TGCGCCAGCAGCTTTCCCGACTCTTACCAAGAGACCCAGTACTTC.

This chain's CDR3 is CASRRGNQPQHF. The DNA of the CDR3 is TGTGCCAGCAGGCGGGGTAATCAGCCCCAGCATTTT. The rearrangement links TRBV6-5 to TRBJ1-5, with D unclear. The germline V gene has CDR1 MNHEY and CDR2 SVGAGI. V lost 6 bases to trimming and J lost 4 bases, with 7 bases between them. CDR3 length equals 12 residues.